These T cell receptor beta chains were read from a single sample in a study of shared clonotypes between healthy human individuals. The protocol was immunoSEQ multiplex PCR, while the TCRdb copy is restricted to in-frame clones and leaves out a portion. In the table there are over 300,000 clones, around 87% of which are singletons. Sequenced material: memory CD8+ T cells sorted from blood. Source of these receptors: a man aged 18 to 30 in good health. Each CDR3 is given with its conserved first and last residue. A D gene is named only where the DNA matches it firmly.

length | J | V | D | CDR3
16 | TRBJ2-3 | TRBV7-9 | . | CASSQRDLPSTDTQYF
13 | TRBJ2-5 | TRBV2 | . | CASSEGWWETQYF
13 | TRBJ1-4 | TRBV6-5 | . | CASSQKGVPGQFF
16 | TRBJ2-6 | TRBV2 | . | CASSSSLGAGANVLTF
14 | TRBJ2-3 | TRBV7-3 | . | CASSLWEDTDTQYF
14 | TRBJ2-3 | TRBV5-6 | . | CASSLSGATDTQYF
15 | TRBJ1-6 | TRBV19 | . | CASSIHNRVNSPLHF
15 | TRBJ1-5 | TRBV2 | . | CASSEVGIGNQPQHF
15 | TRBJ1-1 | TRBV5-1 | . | CASSSLQGGDTEAFF
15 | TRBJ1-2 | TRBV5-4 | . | CASSLDRVPNYGYTF
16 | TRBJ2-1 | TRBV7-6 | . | CASSPSVASTYNEQFF
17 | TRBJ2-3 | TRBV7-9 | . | CASSSFPGPQRTDTQYF
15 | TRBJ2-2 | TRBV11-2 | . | CASSPPGVNTGELFF
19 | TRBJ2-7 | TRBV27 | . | CASRGGGTIPSGPSYEQYF
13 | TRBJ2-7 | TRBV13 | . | CASSFGDPYEQYF
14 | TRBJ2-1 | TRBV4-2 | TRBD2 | CASSPGLGYNEQFF
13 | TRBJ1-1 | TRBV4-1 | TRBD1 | CASSPGTEGEAFF
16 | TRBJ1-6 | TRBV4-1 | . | CASSPRQGIVDSPLHF
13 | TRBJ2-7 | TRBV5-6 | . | CASSLRQAYEQYF
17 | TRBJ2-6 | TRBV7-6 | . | CASSSIQGFSGANVLTF
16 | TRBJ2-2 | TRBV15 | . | CATSRDSGMGTGELFF
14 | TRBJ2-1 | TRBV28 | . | CASIAAGSYNEQFF
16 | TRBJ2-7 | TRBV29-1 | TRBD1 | CSVDGVPGQVFYEQYF
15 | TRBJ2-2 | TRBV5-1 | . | CASSLYGPGTGELFF
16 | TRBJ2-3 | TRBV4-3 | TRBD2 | CASSQDTGGSTDTQYF
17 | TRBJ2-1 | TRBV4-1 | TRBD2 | CASSRPFRVAGGGEQFF
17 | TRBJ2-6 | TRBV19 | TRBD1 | CASSGPGQNSGANVLTF
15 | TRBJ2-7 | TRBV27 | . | CASSLLGRNAIKQYF
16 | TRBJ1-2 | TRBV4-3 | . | CASSQDTRTLLHGYTF
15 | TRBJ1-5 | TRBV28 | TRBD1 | CASSSGQGPNQPQHF
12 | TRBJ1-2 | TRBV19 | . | CASSMAGYGYTF
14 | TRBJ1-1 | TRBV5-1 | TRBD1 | CASGLQGVDTEAFF
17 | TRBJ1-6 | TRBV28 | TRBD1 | CASSSGTGQWYNSPLHF
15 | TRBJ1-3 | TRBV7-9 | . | CASSLELQGGNTIYF
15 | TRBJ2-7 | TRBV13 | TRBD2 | CASSSEPGLAGGVYF
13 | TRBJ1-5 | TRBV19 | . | CASSIEGRQPQHF
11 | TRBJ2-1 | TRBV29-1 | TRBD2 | CSVASGSEQFF
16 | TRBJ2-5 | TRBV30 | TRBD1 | CAWRLLRGPSIETQYF
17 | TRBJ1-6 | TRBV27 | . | CASALLWGSSYNSPLHF
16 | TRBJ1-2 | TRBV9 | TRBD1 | CASSRYTGARNYGYTF
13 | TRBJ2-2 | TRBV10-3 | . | CAISEKTGGELFF
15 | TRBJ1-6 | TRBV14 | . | CASSPTGWENSPLHF
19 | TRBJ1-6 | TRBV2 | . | CASRPAWGQTLSYNSPLHF